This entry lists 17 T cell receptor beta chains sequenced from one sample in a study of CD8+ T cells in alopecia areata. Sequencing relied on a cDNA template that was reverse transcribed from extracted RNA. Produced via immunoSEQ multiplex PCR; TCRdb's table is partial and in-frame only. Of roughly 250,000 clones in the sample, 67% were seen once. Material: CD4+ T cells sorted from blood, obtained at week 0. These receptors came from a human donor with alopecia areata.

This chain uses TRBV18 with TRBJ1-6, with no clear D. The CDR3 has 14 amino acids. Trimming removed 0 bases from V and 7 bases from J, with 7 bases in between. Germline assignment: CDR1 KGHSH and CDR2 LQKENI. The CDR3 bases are TGTGCCAGCTCACCACCGTTGAGGAATTCACCCCTCCACTTT. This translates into CASSPPLRNSPLHF.

CDR3 in amino acids: CSVEEGGQGQETQYF. Written as DNA, the CDR3 is TGCAGCGTTGAAGAGGGAGGACAGGGGCAAGAGACCCAGTACTTC. The chain couples TRBV29-1 to TRBJ2-5; 9 nucleotides align to TRBD1. There are 15 residues in the CDR3. J gave up 2 bases and V 0 bases, and 4 bases lay outside the gene matches. Germline loops: CDR1 SQVTM, CDR2 ANQGSEA.

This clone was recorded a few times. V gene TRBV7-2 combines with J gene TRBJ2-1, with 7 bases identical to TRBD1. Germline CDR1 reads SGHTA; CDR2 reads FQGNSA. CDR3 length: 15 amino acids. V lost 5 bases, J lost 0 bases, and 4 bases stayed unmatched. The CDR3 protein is CASSKRDSSYNEQFF. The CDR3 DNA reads TGTGCCAGCAGCAAACGGGACAGCTCCTACAATGAGCAGTTCTTC.

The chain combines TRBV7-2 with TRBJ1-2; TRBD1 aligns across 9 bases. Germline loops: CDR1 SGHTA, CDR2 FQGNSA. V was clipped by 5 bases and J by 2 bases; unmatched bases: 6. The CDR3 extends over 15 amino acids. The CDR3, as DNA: TGTGCCAGCAGCCCAAACAGGGGGCCAAACTATGGCTACACCTTC. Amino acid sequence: CASSPNRGPNYGYTF. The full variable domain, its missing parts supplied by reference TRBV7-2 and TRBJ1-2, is GAGVSQSPSNKVTEKGKDVELRCDPISGHTALYWYRQSLGQGLEFLIYFQGNSAPDKSGLPSDRFSAERTGGSVSTLTIQRTQQEDSAVYLCASSPNRGPNYGYTFGSGTRLTVV.

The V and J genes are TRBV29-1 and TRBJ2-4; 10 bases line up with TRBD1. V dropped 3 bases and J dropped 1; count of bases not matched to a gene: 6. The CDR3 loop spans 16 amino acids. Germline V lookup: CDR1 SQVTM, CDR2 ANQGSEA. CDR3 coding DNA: TGCAGCGTTGATTCTCCGGGACAGGGGGCCAAAAACATTCAGTACTTC. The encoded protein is CSVDSPGQGAKNIQYF.

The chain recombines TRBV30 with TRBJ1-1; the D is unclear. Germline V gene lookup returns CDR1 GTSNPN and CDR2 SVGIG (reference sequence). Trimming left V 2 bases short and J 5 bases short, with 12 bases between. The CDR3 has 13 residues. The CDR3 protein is CAWSPYLETEAFF. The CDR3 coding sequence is TGTGCCTGGAGTCCGTACTTGGAAACTGAAGCTTTCTTT.

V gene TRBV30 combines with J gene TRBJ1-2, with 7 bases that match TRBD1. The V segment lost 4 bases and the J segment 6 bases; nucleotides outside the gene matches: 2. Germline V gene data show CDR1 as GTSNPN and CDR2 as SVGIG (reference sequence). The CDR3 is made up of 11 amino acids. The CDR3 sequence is CAWKQGNGYTF. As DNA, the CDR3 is TGTGCCTGGAAACAGGGGAATGGCTACACCTTC.

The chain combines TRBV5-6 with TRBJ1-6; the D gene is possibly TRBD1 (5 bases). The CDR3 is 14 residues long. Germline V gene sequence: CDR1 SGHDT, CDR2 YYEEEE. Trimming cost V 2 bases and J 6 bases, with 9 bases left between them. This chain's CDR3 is CASSFRQSNSPLHF. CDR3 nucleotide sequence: TGTGCCAGCAGCTTTAGACAGAGTAATTCACCCCTCCACTTT.

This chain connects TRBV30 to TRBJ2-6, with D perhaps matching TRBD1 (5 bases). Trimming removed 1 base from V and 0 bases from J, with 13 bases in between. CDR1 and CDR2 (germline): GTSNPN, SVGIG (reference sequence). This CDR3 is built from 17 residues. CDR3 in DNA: TGTGCCTGGAGTGGTTCCGACAGTCCCTCTGGGGCCAACGTCCTGACTTTC. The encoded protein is CAWSGSDSPSGANVLTF.

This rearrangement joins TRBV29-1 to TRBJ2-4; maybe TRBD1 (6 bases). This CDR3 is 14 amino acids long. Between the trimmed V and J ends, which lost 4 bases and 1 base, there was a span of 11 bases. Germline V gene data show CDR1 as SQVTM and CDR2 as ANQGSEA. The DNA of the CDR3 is TGCAGCGTTGTCGAGGGGGTGGCCAAAAACATTCAGTACTTC. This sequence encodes CSVVEGVAKNIQYF. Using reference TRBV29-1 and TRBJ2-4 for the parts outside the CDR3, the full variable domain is SAVISQKPSRDICQRGTSLTIQCQVDSQVTMMFWYRQQPGQSLTLIATANQGSEATYESGFVIDKFPISRPNLTFSTLTVSNMSPEDSSIYLCSVVEGVAKNIQYFGAGTRLSVL.

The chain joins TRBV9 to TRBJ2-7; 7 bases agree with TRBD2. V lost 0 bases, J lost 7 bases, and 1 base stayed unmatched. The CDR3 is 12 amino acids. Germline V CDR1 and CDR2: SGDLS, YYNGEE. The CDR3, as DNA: TGTGCCAGCAGCGTAGGAGCGGGGGAGCAGTACTTC. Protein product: CASSVGAGEQYF.

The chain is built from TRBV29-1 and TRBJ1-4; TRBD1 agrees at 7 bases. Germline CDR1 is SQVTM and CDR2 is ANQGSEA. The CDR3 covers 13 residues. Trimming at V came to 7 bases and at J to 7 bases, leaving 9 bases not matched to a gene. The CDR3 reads CSAKTGTGEKLFF. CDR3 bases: TGCAGCGCCAAGACAGGGACCGGTGAAAAACTGTTTTTT. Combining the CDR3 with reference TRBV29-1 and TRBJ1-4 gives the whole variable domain SAVISQKPSRDICQRGTSLTIQCQVDSQVTMMFWYRQQPGQSLTLIATANQGSEATYESGFVIDKFPISRPNLTFSTLTVSNMSPEDSSIYLCSAKTGTGEKLFFGSGTQLSVL.

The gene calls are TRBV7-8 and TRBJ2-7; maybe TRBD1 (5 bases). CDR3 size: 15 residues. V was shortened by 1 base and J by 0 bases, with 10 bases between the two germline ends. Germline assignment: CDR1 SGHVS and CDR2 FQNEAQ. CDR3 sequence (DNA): TGTGCCAGCAGCTTAGGGACAATCTACTCCTACGAGCAGTACTTC. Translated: CASSLGTIYSYEQYF. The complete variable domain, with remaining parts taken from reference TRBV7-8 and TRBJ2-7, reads GAGVSQSPRYKVAKRGQDVALRCDPISGHVSLFWYQQALGQGPEFLTYFQNEAQLDKSGLPSDRFFAERPEGSVSTLKIQRTQQEDSAVYLCASSLGTIYSYEQYFGPGTRLTVT.

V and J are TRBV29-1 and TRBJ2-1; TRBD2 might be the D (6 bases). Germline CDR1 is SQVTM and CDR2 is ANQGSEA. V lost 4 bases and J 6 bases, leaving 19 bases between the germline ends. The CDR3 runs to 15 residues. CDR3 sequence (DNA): TGCAGCGTTGGCCTGGTGGCGGGATTCGGCAATGAGCAGTTCTTC. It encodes CSVGLVAGFGNEQFF.

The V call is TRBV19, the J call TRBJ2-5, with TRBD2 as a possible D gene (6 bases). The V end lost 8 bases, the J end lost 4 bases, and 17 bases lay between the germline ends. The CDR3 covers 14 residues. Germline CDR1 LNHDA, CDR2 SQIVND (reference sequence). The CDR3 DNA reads TGTGCCAGTGCGCTGGGGGGTTCCGGAGAGACCCAGTACTTC. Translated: CASALGGSGETQYF.

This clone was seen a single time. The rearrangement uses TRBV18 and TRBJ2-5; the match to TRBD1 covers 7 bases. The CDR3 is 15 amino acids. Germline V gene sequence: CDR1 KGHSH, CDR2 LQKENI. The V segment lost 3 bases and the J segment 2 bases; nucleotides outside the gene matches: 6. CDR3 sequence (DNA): TGTGCCAGCTCACCCGTCCAGGGGGTTCAAGAGACCCAGTACTTC. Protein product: CASSPVQGVQETQYF.

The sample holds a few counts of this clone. CDR3 sequence reads: CASTSSDTQYF. CDR3 DNA: TGTGCCAGCACGTCATCAGATACGCAGTATTTT. V is TRBV25-1 and J is TRBJ2-3; unclear D gene. Germline-derived CDR1 and CDR2 are MGHDK and SYGVNS. The CDR3 covers 11 residues. V was clipped by 7 bases and J by 4 bases, with 6 bases between them.